The 24 T cell receptor beta chains reported below all come from one sample, sequenced in a study of post-analysis software for immune sequencing data (dated by TCRdb to 2013 to 2016). The research as a whole found: Patients showed significantly higher frequencies than controls for a handful of TRBV segments, among them TRBV5-6, TRBV5-1 and TRBV20-1.

Receptor libraries were prepared by PCR. TCRdb shows the sequencer as Illumina HiSeq 2500. To reduce PCR and sequencing biases, unique molecular identifiers were built into the TCR beta cDNA libraries. Clones were called with MiXCR by TCRdb after fastp trimmed the public reads at Q25, and only in-frame beta chains were retained. Each record represents a unique CDR3 protein, reported with the most common genes and DNA among its rows. The sample table records approximately 690,000 distinct CDR3 sequences; more than 50% of these occur just once. About 11% of the sample goes to the ten largest clones. The antigens of these receptors remain unknown. The sequencing sample was made of blood. These TCRs come from a girl aged 2-10 years with multiple sclerosis.

The chain combines TRBV5-1 with TRBJ1-1; D is perhaps TRBD1 (6 bases). V lost 1 base and J 0 bases, leaving 19 bases between the germline ends. The germline V gene has CDR1 SGHRS and CDR2 YFSETQ. The CDR3 consists of 18 residues. The CDR3 loop is CASSLYPGGLNLNTEAFF. CDR3 nucleotide sequence: TGCGCCAGCAGCTTGTATCCTGGGGGGCTAAACTTGAACACTGAAGCTTTCTTT. The complete variable domain, with remaining parts taken from reference TRBV5-1 and TRBJ1-1, reads KAGVTQTPRYLIKTRGQQVTLSCSPISGHRSVSWYQQTPGQGLQFLFEYFSETQRNKGNFPGRFSGRQFSNSRSEMNVSTLELGDSALYLCASSLYPGGLNLNTEAFFGQGTRLTVV.

V gene TRBV11-2 combines with J gene TRBJ2-5, with 10 bases identical to TRBD2. The CDR3 is 19 residues long. V shed 3 bases, J shed 0 bases, and the junction held 13 bases outside the gene matches. The germline gives CDR1 SGHAT, CDR2 FQNNGV. The CDR3 loop reads CASSFLLGASGGHQETQYF. Written as DNA, the CDR3 is TGTGCCAGCAGCTTCCTCCTCGGGGCTAGCGGGGGCCACCAAGAGACCCAGTACTTC. Together with reference TRBV11-2 and TRBJ2-5, the CDR3 gives the full variable domain: EAGVAQSPRYKIIEKRQSVAFWCNPISGHATLYWYQQILGQGPKLLIQFQNNGVVDDSQLPKDRFSAERLKGVDSTLKIQPAKLEDSAVYLCASSFLLGASGGHQETQYFGPGTRLLVL.

The rearrangement uses TRBV7-2 and TRBJ2-1; D not resolved. The length of the CDR3 is 13 residues. Trimming took off 5 bases at V and 7 bases at J, with 12 bases between the two ends. The germline V gene has CDR1 SGHTA and CDR2 FQGNSA. The CDR3 sequence: CASSQPTRNEQFF. CDR3 sequence (DNA): TGTGCCAGCAGCCAACCGACGCGAAATGAGCAGTTCTTC.

About this clonotype itself: Germline and junction disagree at one end, which may indicate a read error. The CDR3 DNA reads TGTGCCAGCAGCGTAAACAGGGGGCGGGTGGACTACAATAAGCAGTTCTTC. Its translation is CASSVNRGRVDYNKQFF. The chain is built from TRBV7-6 and TRBJ2-1; 9 bases align to TRBD1. This CDR3 has 17 residues. CDR1 is SGHVS, CDR2 FNYEAQ, per germline.

V usage is TRBV5-1 and J usage is TRBJ1-5, with no clear D. Trimming took 1 base from V and 5 from J, leaving 10 bases between them. This CDR3 spans 14 amino acids. CDR1 and CDR2 (germline): SGHRS, YFSETQ. CDR3 residues: CASSLRKAYQPQHF. CDR3 coding DNA: TGCGCCAGCAGCTTGAGGAAGGCTTATCAGCCCCAGCATTTT.

The J gene is TRBJ2-1, the V gene TRBV6-5; D is ambiguous. The V gene's germline CDR1 is MNHEY and CDR2 SVGAGI. This CDR3 comprises 14 residues. Trimming took off 10 bases at V and 3 bases at J, with 16 bases between the two ends. CDR3 in DNA: TGTGCCAATTCGGTAGGGCCCGACTACAATGAGCAGTTCTTC. Residues: CANSVGPDYNEQFF.

V gene TRBV7-2 combines with J gene TRBJ2-4; 10 bases are shared with TRBD2. CDR1 and CDR2 (germline): SGHTA, FQGNSA. The CDR3 totals 15 residues. With V trimmed by 5 bases and J by 9 bases, 10 bases remained unmatched. The CDR3 DNA reads TGTGCCAGCAGCGAAACTATAGCGGGGGGAGGCATTCAGTACTTC. It codes for CASSETIAGGGIQYF.

J is TRBJ1-1 and V is TRBV10-3, with 8 bases fitting TRBD1. The CDR3 length is 14 residues. V was clipped by 8 bases and J by 4 bases; unmatched bases: 9. Germline V gives CDR1 ENHRY, CDR2 SYGVKD. DNA for the CDR3: TGTGCCATCCGCGAAGCAGGGGGCCCCACTGAAGCTTTCTTT. It codes for CAIREAGGPTEAFF.

J is TRBJ2-1 and V is TRBV15, with 9 bases matching TRBD2. The CDR3 consists of 17 residues. Germline V gives CDR1 LNHNV, CDR2 YYDKDF (reference sequence). With 0 bases clipped from V and 4 bases from J, the junction kept 7 bases outside the gene matches. This CDR3 is CATSRDLAGKGYNEQFF. The CDR3 nucleotides are TGTGCCACCAGCAGAGACCTAGCGGGAAAGGGGTACAATGAGCAGTTCTTC.

The J gene is TRBJ2-3, the V gene TRBV13, with D perhaps matching TRBD1 or TRBD2 (5 bases each). Germline values: CDR1 PRHDT, CDR2 FYEKMQ (reference sequence). There are 15 residues in the CDR3. The V gene lost 4 bases and the J gene lost 3 bases, with 14 bases spanning the gap. The CDR3 region is CASSWGRTATDTQYF. In DNA, the CDR3 is TGTGCCAGCAGCTGGGGCAGGACTGCAACAGATACGCAGTATTTT.

Comment on this clonotype: Possible read error: a much larger clone is one base away. The J gene is TRBJ1-1, the V gene TRBV12-3 or TRBV12-4; a weak D match, TRBD1 (6 bases). The CDR3 is 13 residues long. Trimming took off 5 bases at V and 1 base at J, with 8 bases between the two ends. The CDR3 reads CASSMDRNTEAFF. Written as DNA, the CDR3 is TGTGCCAGCAGTATGGACAGGAACACTGAAGCTTTCTTT.

This clonotype was observed a few times. The chain employs TRBV6-5 and TRBJ2-5, with TRBD2 identical over 7 bases. Per germline, CDR1 MNHEY and CDR2 SVGAGI. V dropped 2 bases and J dropped 5; count of bases not matched to a gene: 5. The CDR3 runs to 14 residues. The CDR3 nucleotides read TGTGCCAGCAGTTACGTGGGAGGGTCGGAGACCCAGTACTTC. Amino acid sequence: CASSYVGGSETQYF.

This clonotype appeared a few times. The chain uses TRBV11-2 and TRBJ2-7; 8 bases line up with TRBD1. The CDR3 is made up of 14 amino acids. Germline V gives CDR1 SGHAT, CDR2 FQNNGV. With 6 bases clipped from V and 1 base from J, the junction kept 5 bases outside the gene matches. The CDR3 nucleotides are TGTGCCAGCAGATCCGGGACAGGTTCCTACGAGCAGTACTTC. Residues: CASRSGTGSYEQYF.

V is TRBV10-3 and J is TRBJ2-5, with D possibly being TRBD2 (6 bases). V was clipped by 3 bases and J by 5 bases, with 13 bases between them. The length of the CDR3 is 14 residues. Germline-derived CDR1 and CDR2 are ENHRY and SYGVKD. The CDR3 DNA reads TGTGCCATCAGTGACGCGGGGACGGGGGAGACCCAGTACTTC. This translates into CAISDAGTGETQYF.

This clonotype was seen a handful of times. The rearrangement links TRBV11-2 to TRBJ2-1, with D perhaps TRBD2 (5 bases). The V gene lost 5 bases and the J gene lost 8 bases, with 19 bases spanning the gap. The germline V gene has CDR1 SGHAT and CDR2 FQNNGV. The CDR3 totals 15 residues. The CDR3 nucleotides are TGTGCCAGCAGCACCTGGACTTGGCTGGTGGATGAGCAGTTCTTC. This translates into CASSTWTWLVDEQFF.

This clonotype has just a few counts. The J gene is TRBJ2-1, the V gene TRBV7-2; D possibly corresponds to TRBD2 (6 bases). V gave up 1 base and J gave up 4 bases, with 14 bases separating them. The CDR3 loop spans 16 amino acids. Looked up from germline, CDR1 is SGHTA and CDR2 is FQGNSA. The CDR3 DNA is TGTGCCAGCAGCTTAGAATTACTAGCTGGGTACAATGAGCAGTTCTTC. Encoded protein: CASSLELLAGYNEQFF.

The chain couples TRBV29-1 to TRBJ2-1, with 11 bases aligning to TRBD2. Trimming removed 7 bases from V and 5 bases from J; junction bases left unmatched: 10. Germline assignment: CDR1 SQVTM and CDR2 ANQGSEA. The length of the CDR3 is 15 residues. The CDR3 nucleotides are TGCAGCGCCGCCTCCGGGACTAGCGGCGACAATGAGCAGTTCTTC. Protein sequence: CSAASGTSGDNEQFF.

This clonotype was detected a few times. The chain carries TRBV7-2 and TRBJ2-3, with D perhaps TRBD1 (5 bases). Trimming stripped 5 bases from V and 2 bases from J, with 8 bases between. This CDR3 comprises 13 residues. Germline CDR1 is SGHTA and CDR2 is FQGNSA. CDR3 loop: CASSPTDTDTQYF. The CDR3 coding sequence is TGTGCCAGCAGCCCGACAGACACAGATACGCAGTATTTT.

This clonotype was detected only a few times. CDR3 DNA: TGCGCCAGCAGCTTGGGGCAGGGCGCTGGGGCCAACGTCCTGACTTTC. Amino acids: CASSLGQGAGANVLTF. The rearrangement links TRBV5-1 to TRBJ2-6; perhaps TRBD1 as D (5 bases). The CDR3 consists of 16 residues. Germline loops: CDR1 SGHRS, CDR2 YFSETQ. V lost 0 bases and J 2 bases, leaving 9 bases between the germline ends.

The chain links TRBV4-2 to TRBJ2-6; D perhaps matches TRBD2 (5 bases). Trimming removed 4 bases at V and 4 bases at J, with 11 bases between. Germline lookup yields CDR1 LGHNA and CDR2 YNFKEQ. The CDR3 consists of 15 residues. The CDR3 region has the DNA TGTGCCAGCAGCCCTCCAGCGGAAGGGGCCAACGTCCTGACTTTC. This encodes CASSPPAEGANVLTF.

This clonotype appeared a single time. The chain is built from TRBV7-2 and TRBJ1-2; 7 bases align to TRBD1. CDR1 and CDR2 (germline): SGHTA, FQGNSA. V was pared by 3 bases and J by 4 bases, with 23 bases of the junction left unmatched. CDR3 length: 20 amino acids. CDR3 residues: CASSLDVEGTDTLWGYGYTF. The CDR3 DNA follows: TGTGCCAGCAGCTTGGACGTTGAGGGGACAGACACCCTCTGGGGCTATGGCTACACCTTC.

This clonotype showed up just a few times. The chain employs TRBV4-1 and TRBJ2-5; TRBD1 matches at 7 bases. This CDR3 spans 18 amino acids. V lost 1 base to trimming and J lost 2 bases; unmatched junction nucleotides: 13. Germline values: CDR1 MGHRA, CDR2 YSYEKL. The CDR3 reads CASSQVGTAVLGQETQYF. Written as DNA, the CDR3 is TGCGCCAGCAGCCAAGTCGGGACAGCGGTCCTCGGGCAAGAGACCCAGTACTTC.

This chain joins TRBV12-3 or TRBV12-4 and TRBJ2-7; D possibly matches TRBD1 or TRBD2 (5 bases each). V lost 6 bases and J 3 bases, leaving 12 bases between the germline ends. The CDR3 has 13 amino acids. CDR3 in DNA: TGTGCCAGCAGCTCGGGACCGGACTACGAGCAGTACTTC. This codes for CASSSGPDYEQYF.

A remark on this clonotype: A read error is likely, as this CDR3 ends without the conserved phenylalanine or tryptophan. The chain joins TRBV7-3 to TRBJ2-1; D assignment may be TRBD1 or TRBD2 (5 bases each). V lost 5 bases and J 9 bases, leaving 17 bases between the germline ends. This CDR3 spans 14 amino acids. CDR1 and CDR2 from the germline V gene are SGHTA and FQGTGA. CDR3 nucleotide sequence: TGTGCCAGCAGCACCCGGCCCGACGGGACTGAGCAGTTCATC. This sequence encodes CASSTRPDGTEQFI.